This record covers a single T cell receptor (beta chain). TCRdb keeps only in-frame clones here, not all; method: immunoSEQ multiplex PCR. Of 490,000 or so clones listed, around 80% are singletons. This record comes from a study of shared clonotypes between healthy human individuals. The sample was PBMCs. This receptor was identified in a middle-aged woman in good health. Some clones in this sample may be carry-over from other donors' samples.

CDR3 residues: CASSSGAPYNEQFF. CDR3 nucleotides: TGTGCCAGCAGCTCCGGGGCCCCCTACAATGAGCAGTTCTTC. The chain joins TRBV9 to TRBJ2-1, with D possibly being TRBD1 or TRBD2 (5 bases each). The CDR3 contains 14 residues. Trimming left V 4 bases short and J 2 bases short, with 10 bases between. Per the germline V gene, CDR1 is SGDLS and CDR2 is YYNGEE.